These T cell receptor beta chains were read from a single sample in a study of blood T cell repertoires in COVID-19. Libraries were prepared by immunoSEQ multiplex PCR; TCRdb keeps only in-frame clonotypes and omits some of them. The sample holds a few hundred thousand clones, about 79% seen once. The sample taken for sequencing was peripheral blood. The receptor set was obtained from a man aged 40-49 years who had recovered from COVID-19. CDR3s include the opening cysteine and the closing phenylalanine or tryptophan. Each record gives: V gene, D gene, J gene, CDR3 protein. A D gene is named only where the DNA matches it firmly.

v_gene: TRBV5-4
d_gene: TRBD2
j_gene: TRBJ2-7
CDR3aa: CASSDQREVTYEQYF

v_gene: TRBV5-6
d_gene: TRBD2
j_gene: TRBJ2-1
CDR3aa: CASRGGKGTYNEQFF

v_gene: TRBV5-1
d_gene: .
j_gene: TRBJ2-2
CDR3aa: CASSLLSGEDTGELFF

v_gene: TRBV20-1
d_gene: TRBD2
j_gene: TRBJ2-7
CDR3aa: CSASLASGGYEQYF

v_gene: TRBV5-1
d_gene: .
j_gene: TRBJ2-3
CDR3aa: CASSLDTPSTDTQYF

v_gene: TRBV2
d_gene: .
j_gene: TRBJ2-7
CDR3aa: CASSELRSSYEQYF

v_gene: TRBV18
d_gene: .
j_gene: TRBJ1-1
CDR3aa: CASSLRRSENTEAFF

v_gene: TRBV5-4
d_gene: .
j_gene: TRBJ2-5
CDR3aa: CASSLSGREETQYF

v_gene: TRBV18
d_gene: .
j_gene: TRBJ2-5
CDR3aa: CASSQVTGGGETQYF

v_gene: TRBV30
d_gene: .
j_gene: TRBJ1-2
CDR3aa: CAWGPNYGYTF

v_gene: TRBV6-2/TRBV6-3
d_gene: TRBD1
j_gene: TRBJ2-7
CDR3aa: CASSNQQGTYEQYF

v_gene: TRBV5-4
d_gene: TRBD2
j_gene: TRBJ2-5
CDR3aa: CASSPDKRERSETQYF

v_gene: TRBV19
d_gene: .
j_gene: TRBJ1-2
CDR3aa: CASSIARQDYRGYTF

v_gene: TRBV11-3
d_gene: TRBD2
j_gene: TRBJ2-7
CDR3aa: CASSLVRLAGGRVGYEQYF

v_gene: TRBV6-1
d_gene: .
j_gene: TRBJ2-7
CDR3aa: CASSEEPRGPYEQYF

v_gene: TRBV5-1
d_gene: TRBD1
j_gene: TRBJ2-4
CDR3aa: CASSLGQGAYIQYF

v_gene: TRBV12-5
d_gene: TRBD2
j_gene: TRBJ2-3
CDR3aa: CASGLVLAGGGDTQYF

v_gene: TRBV30
d_gene: TRBD1
j_gene: TRBJ1-2
CDR3aa: CAWTKTNRGDGYTF

v_gene: TRBV30
d_gene: .
j_gene: TRBJ2-7
CDR3aa: CAWSRGISYEQYF

v_gene: TRBV5-4
d_gene: .
j_gene: TRBJ1-1
CDR3aa: CASIPWKGGTEAFF

v_gene: TRBV5-8
d_gene: TRBD2
j_gene: TRBJ2-1
CDR3aa: CASSLGLAGDSDEQFF

v_gene: TRBV28
d_gene: .
j_gene: TRBJ1-2
CDR3aa: CASSPINREAYGYTF

v_gene: TRBV11-2
d_gene: .
j_gene: TRBJ2-1
CDR3aa: CASSSRVAYNEQFF

v_gene: TRBV2
d_gene: TRBD2
j_gene: TRBJ2-7
CDR3aa: CASSTPRELAGGYEQYF

v_gene: TRBV27
d_gene: TRBD2
j_gene: TRBJ2-5
CDR3aa: CASSLSSGDQETQYF

v_gene: TRBV29-1
d_gene: TRBD1
j_gene: TRBJ1-1
CDR3aa: CSVTGGNTEAFF